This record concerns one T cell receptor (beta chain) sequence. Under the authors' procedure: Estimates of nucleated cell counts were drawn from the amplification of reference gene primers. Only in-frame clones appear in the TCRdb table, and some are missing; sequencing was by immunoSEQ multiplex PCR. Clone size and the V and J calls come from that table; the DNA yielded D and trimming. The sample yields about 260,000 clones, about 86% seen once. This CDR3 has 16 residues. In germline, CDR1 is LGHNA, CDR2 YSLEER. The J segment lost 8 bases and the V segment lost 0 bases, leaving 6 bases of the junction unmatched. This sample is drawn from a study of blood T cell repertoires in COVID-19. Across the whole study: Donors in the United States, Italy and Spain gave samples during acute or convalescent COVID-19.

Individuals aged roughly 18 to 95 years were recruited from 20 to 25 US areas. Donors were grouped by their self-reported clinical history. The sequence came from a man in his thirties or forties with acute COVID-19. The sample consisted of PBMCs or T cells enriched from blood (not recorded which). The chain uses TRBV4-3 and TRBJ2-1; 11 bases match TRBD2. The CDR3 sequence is CASSQDWLAGGYEQFF. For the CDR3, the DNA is TGCGCCAGCAGCCAAGATTGGCTAGCGGGAGGATATGAGCAGTTCTTC.